This T cell receptor (beta chain) was identified during a study of T cells in tumors after PD-1 blockade (dated by TCRdb to the late 2010s). At the level of the whole study: Patients were excluded if they had prior checkpoint blockade, use of systemic immunosuppressants, or recent radiotherapy or other anti-cancer therapy within 4 weeks. RECIST version 1.1 was the standard used to evaluate clinical response. A subset of patients also received ongoing daily vismodegib 150 mg during anti-PD-1 treatment. Patients were treated with either pembrolizumab 200 mg every 3 weeks or cemiplimab 350 mg every 2 weeks. To compare blood and tumor clonotypes, bulk TCR sequencing was performed on 9 to 11 peripheral blood samples from a handful of patients. Paired single-cell RNA and TCR sequencing was done in the study on site-matched tumors from patients with BCC or SCC, both before and after anti-PD-1 therapy. On average, peripheral blood samples had 113,528 TCR templates (range roughly 24,679-290,000) and around 35,000 unique clonotypes.

About this clone itself: Its antigen is currently not known. Base qualities are not at hand, and no much larger clone is one base apart.

The immunoSEQ platform was used to carry out deep TCRbeta sequencing. The authors' analysis ran thus. Only productive rearrangements were exported from the immunoSEQ Analyzer for downstream analysis. Bulk TCRbeta clonotypes were assigned T cell phenotypes by matching to single-cell RNA+TCR-seq clones sharing the same TCRbeta sequence. Clone enrichment in tumor was computed as tumor frequency divided by PBMC frequency from bulk TCR sequencing. GLIPH was used to group TCRs into specificity groups, clusters of distinct TCRs likely recognizing common antigens via shared CDR3 motifs. TCRdb stores this immuneACCESS table with in-frame sequences only. Part of the clones is absent; in the studies checked, under half of the shortfall reflects unresolved V genes, and no reason is known for the rest. Clonal size and the V and J genes are those of that table, whereas D and trimming came from the DNA. The sample table records approximately 13,000 clones; roughly 80% of these occur just once. The ten largest clones take up around 25% of the sample.

V is reduced by 6 bases and J by 2 bases, leaving a spacing of 10 bases between them. Per the germline V gene, MDHEN is the CDR1 and SYDVKM is the CDR2. From the cysteine up to the phenylalanine, the CDR3 has a length of 13 residues. Only the CDR3 part of the read is kept: 39 bases, read in frame from the first base. What the authors observed across the whole study: The source of novel T cell clones was not identified, and lymphoid organs or rare unexpanded clones within the tumor or the tumor periphery could be included among the possible sources. Around two fifths of tumor TCR clonotypes were detected in blood, and some novel exhausted tumor clones were observed in pre-treatment blood, which was taken as suggesting peripheral recruitment.

The time point tag for this specimen amounts to: after anti-PD-1 therapy. Genomic DNA extracted from tumor biopsies or peripheral blood was used for bulk TCRbeta sequencing, with input ranging from about 600 ng to 6,004 ng. All patients had histologically proven advanced or metastatic basal or squamous cell carcinoma and were poor candidates for surgical resection. The basal cell carcinoma cohort comprised about eleven patients, of whom about eight had bulk tumor TCR sequencing. The chain uses TRBV28 and TRBJ1-1, and possibly TRBD1, on 6 matching bases. The TCR was taken from a human donor with basal cell carcinoma. This sample comprised PBMCs, obtained after anti-PD-1 treatment. At the DNA level, the sequence is TGTGCCAGCAGGGTGGGACATAACACTGAAGCTTTCTTT. It specifies CASRVGHNTEAFF.